These 25 T cell receptor beta chains were sequenced from one sample in a study of T cell responses to AZD1222 COVID-19 vaccine. Only in-frame clones appear in the TCRdb table, and some are missing; sequencing was by immunoSEQ multiplex PCR. The sample has fewer than 110,000 clones, 87% seen once. The sequenced sample was peripheral blood, obtained on day 0 of AZD1222 vaccination. Receptors were obtained from an adult in good health.

CDR3 sequence (DNA): TGTGCCAGCAGCTTAGGGCAGGGGAGAACTGAAGCTTTCTTT. Its protein product is CASSLGQGRTEAFF. The rearrangement links TRBV7-8 to TRBJ1-1; the D gene is possibly TRBD1 (6 bases). With 1 base removed from V and 5 bases from J, the gap between germline ends came to 11 bases. Looked up from germline, CDR1 is SGHVS and CDR2 is FQNEAQ. The CDR3 contains 14 residues.

CDR3 bases: TGTGCCAGCAGGGAGAGACAGGGAAAATACGAGCAGTACTTC. Protein: CASRERQGKYEQYF. The chain uses TRBV7-8 and TRBJ2-7, with 7 bases aligning to TRBD1. V lost 6 bases to trimming and J lost 4 bases; unmatched junction nucleotides: 9. The CDR3 totals 14 residues. CDR1 and CDR2 (germline): SGHVS, FQNEAQ.

The chain is built from TRBV10-3 and TRBJ2-1; 7 nucleotides match TRBD1. The trim removed 5 bases at V and 7 bases at J, leaving 14 bases unmatched. CDR1 ENHRY and CDR2 SYGVKD come from the germline V gene. The CDR3 has 16 amino acids. This CDR3 is CAISHSQGKTLNEQFF. As DNA, the CDR3 is TGTGCCATCAGTCATTCACAGGGGAAGACACTTAATGAGCAGTTCTTC.

CDR3 bases: TGCGCCAGCAGCTTCGGGATTCAAAACATTCAGTACTTC. Protein product: CASSFGIQNIQYF. V and J are TRBV5-1 and TRBJ2-4, with D perhaps TRBD2 (5 bases). CDR3 length: 13 residues. V shed 2 bases and J shed 5 bases, with 8 bases lying between them. Germline V gene lookup returns CDR1 SGHRS and CDR2 YFSETQ.

The V gene is TRBV3-1 (or the pseudogene TRBV3-2), the J gene TRBJ2-3; TRBD2 matches 8 bases. Per the germline V gene, CDR1 is LGHDT and CDR2 is YNNKEL (reference sequence). CDR3 size: 17 residues. V dropped 0 bases and J dropped 3; count of bases not matched to a gene: 8. Written as DNA, the CDR3 is TGTGCCAGCAGCCAAGATTACAGGACTAGCCTTACAGATACGCAGTATTTT. Translation: CASSQDYRTSLTDTQYF.

This CDR3 is CSVAPTGYTGELFF. As DNA, the CDR3 is TGCAGCGTTGCCCCGACAGGGTACACCGGGGAGCTGTTTTTT. V is TRBV29-1 and J is TRBJ2-2, with 7 positions matching TRBD1. The CDR3 is 14 residues long. Germline CDR1 SQVTM, CDR2 ANQGSEA. J was trimmed by 3 bases and V by 4 bases; bases with no gene match: 5.

This sequence joins TRBV5-1 and TRBJ2-5; 12 nucleotides match TRBD2. Germline V lookup: CDR1 SGHRS, CDR2 YFSETQ. This CDR3 has 18 amino acids. V dropped 0 bases and J dropped 5; count of bases not matched to a gene: 11. This CDR3 is CASSLALAGGSYAETQYF. CDR3 nucleotides: TGCGCCAGCAGCTTGGCTCTAGCGGGGGGGTCGTATGCTGAGACCCAGTACTTC.

This chain uses TRBV5-4 with TRBJ2-7; 8 bases match TRBD2. The J segment lost 2 bases and the V segment lost 4 bases, leaving 8 bases of the junction unmatched. In germline, CDR1 is SGHNT, CDR2 YYREEE (reference sequence). The CDR3 runs to 15 residues. The CDR3 spells CASSRLGGRPYEQYF. Written as DNA, the CDR3 is TGTGCCAGCAGCCGGTTAGGCGGGAGGCCCTACGAGCAGTACTTC.

The chain is built from TRBV3-1 (or the pseudogene TRBV3-2) and TRBJ2-7; D is ambiguous. V gave up 3 bases and J gave up 3 bases, with 6 bases separating them. The CDR3 spans 12 residues. CDR1 and CDR2 from the germline V gene are LGHDT and YNNKEL (reference sequence). Written as DNA, the CDR3 is TGTGCCAGCAGCCAGGCTGGCTACGAGCAGTACTTC. Encoded protein: CASSQAGYEQYF.

V gene TRBV19 combines with J gene TRBJ2-4, with D perhaps matching TRBD2 (6 bases). V dropped 0 bases and J dropped 7 bases, with 7 bases sitting between them. Germline CDR1 LNHDA, CDR2 SQIVND (reference sequence). The CDR3 is made up of 13 amino acids. The CDR3 loop is CASSIERGNIQYF. CDR3 DNA: TGTGCCAGTAGTATAGAGCGGGGTAACATTCAGTACTTC.

The V and J genes are TRBV5-5 and TRBJ1-5; D not resolved. The CDR3 consists of 15 residues. Between the trimmed V and J ends, which lost 4 bases and 0 bases, there was a span of 11 bases. Germline CDR1 reads SGHKS; CDR2 reads YYEKEE (reference sequence). The CDR3 spells CASSPGQSSNQPQHF. CDR3 DNA sequence: TGTGCCAGCAGCCCTGGCCAGTCTAGCAATCAGCCCCAGCATTTT.

This sequence joins TRBV19 and TRBJ1-6, with 9 nucleotides matching TRBD1. The CDR3 is made up of 14 amino acids. Unmatched junction bases numbered 5, after V lost 6 bases and J lost 8 bases. The germline V gene has CDR1 LNHDA and CDR2 SQIVND (reference sequence). The CDR3 region is CASSPTGGDSPLHF. DNA of the CDR3: TGTGCCAGTAGCCCTACAGGGGGCGATTCACCCCTCCACTTT. The entire variable domain, with the rest obtained from reference TRBV19 and TRBJ1-6, is as follows: DGGITQSPKYLFRKEGQNVTLSCEQNLNHDAMYWYRQDPGQGLRLIYYSQIVNDFQKGDIAEGYSVSREKKESFPLTVTSAQKNPTAFYLCASSPTGGDSPLHFGNGTRLTVT.

The chain links TRBV24-1 to TRBJ1-2; possibly TRBD1 for D (5 bases). The CDR3 sequence is 16 residues long. V gave up 6 bases and J gave up 5 bases, with 21 bases separating them. Germline values: CDR1 KGHDR, CDR2 SFDVKD. The CDR3 loop reads CATSPAPGQVEYGYTF. CDR3 in DNA: TGTGCCACCAGTCCCGCCCCGGGGCAGGTGGAATATGGCTACACCTTC.

The CDR3 DNA sequence: TGTGCCAGTAGTATTGGGGACGGCGGTCCAGATACGCAGTATTTT. Residues: CASSIGDGGPDTQYF. The V call is TRBV19, the J call TRBJ2-3, with D possibly being TRBD1 or TRBD2 (5 bases each). The CDR3 length is 15 residues. V lost 3 bases and J lost 4, with 14 bases in between. The germline gives CDR1 LNHDA, CDR2 SQIVND (reference sequence).

The chain recombines TRBV19 with TRBJ2-6, with D uncertain. Germline loops: CDR1 LNHDA, CDR2 SQIVND (reference sequence). V lost 3 bases and J 0 bases, leaving 6 bases between the germline ends. The CDR3 runs to 15 residues. In DNA, the CDR3 is TGTGCCAGTAGTATGAAAAGCTCTGGGGCCAACGTCCTGACTTTC. It yields the protein CASSMKSSGANVLTF. The whole variable domain, filled in from reference TRBV19 and TRBJ2-6, reads DGGITQSPKYLFRKEGQNVTLSCEQNLNHDAMYWYRQDPGQGLRLIYYSQIVNDFQKGDIAEGYSVSREKKESFPLTVTSAQKNPTAFYLCASSMKSSGANVLTFGAGSRLTVL.

The chain uses TRBV11-3 and TRBJ2-1, with D possibly TRBD1 on 5 matching bases. The germline gives CDR1 SGHNT, CDR2 YENEEA. Trimming took 1 base from V and 7 from J, leaving 8 bases between them. There are 13 residues in the CDR3. The DNA for the CDR3 is TGTGCCAGCAGCTTAGGGTACAGGAATGAGCAGTTCTTC. It encodes CASSLGYRNEQFF.

V usage is TRBV18 and J usage is TRBJ1-2, with 12 bases that match TRBD1. CDR3 length: 17 residues. The J segment lost 8 bases and the V segment lost 1 base, leaving 11 bases of the junction unmatched. Germline-derived CDR1 and CDR2 are KGHSH and LQKENI. CDR3 nucleotides: TGTGCCAGCTCACCACTTACCGGGACAGGGGGCGTAGAGGGCTACACCTTC. Amino acids: CASSPLTGTGGVEGYTF.

This clone was seen once. The rearrangement links TRBV4-1 to TRBJ2-3; D not certain. The CDR3 contains 17 residues. CDR1 is MGHRA, CDR2 YSYEKL, per germline. V lost 1 base, J lost 2 bases, and 16 bases lay in between. The CDR3 DNA reads as TGCGCCAGCAGCCAAGTTCTCTCACCCAACCCCACAGATACGCAGTATTTT. Its translation is CASSQVLSPNPTDTQYF.

J is TRBJ1-1 and V is TRBV6-5, with 8 bases lining up with TRBD1. The length of the CDR3 is 13 residues. Trimming at V came to 6 bases and at J to 8 bases, leaving 8 bases not matched to a gene. Germline CDR1 and CDR2: MNHEY and SVGAGI. The CDR3 here is CASSVNRDREAFF. As DNA, the CDR3 is TGTGCCAGCAGCGTAAACCGGGACAGGGAAGCTTTCTTT.

The chain employs TRBV5-4 and TRBJ1-3; 7 nucleotides agree with TRBD1. Germline V gene lookup returns CDR1 SGHNT and CDR2 YYREEE (reference sequence). The V gene end was trimmed by 4 bases and the J gene end by 4 bases; junction bases not matched to a gene: 8. CDR3 length: 15 amino acids. The CDR3: CASSGGQNLGNTIYF. The CDR3 nucleotides are TGTGCCAGCAGCGGGGGACAGAACTTAGGAAACACCATATATTTT.

V is TRBV6-5 and J is TRBJ2-1, with a tentative D call TRBD2 (6 bases). Trimming took off 8 bases at V and 7 bases at J, with 9 bases between the two ends. There are 11 residues in the CDR3. Germline-derived CDR1 and CDR2 are MNHEY and SVGAGI. In DNA, the CDR3 is TGTGCCAGCGGGGGGTGGAATGAGCAGTTCTTC. Encoded protein: CASGGWNEQFF.

The chain links TRBV6-2 or TRBV6-3 to TRBJ2-7, with D possibly matching TRBD2 (6 bases). This CDR3 region has 16 residues. The V end lost 0 bases, the J end lost 7 bases, and 19 bases lay between the germline ends. From germline, CDR1 is MNHEY and CDR2 SVGEGT. Here the CDR3 reads CASSYSKGGTGGEQYF. The CDR3 DNA reads as TGTGCCAGCAGTTACTCGAAAGGCGGGACCGGGGGAGAGCAGTACTTC.

DNA for the CDR3: TGCGCCAGCAGCCAGAGGGGACAGGGGAACTATGGCTACACCTTC. It encodes CASSQRGQGNYGYTF. The rearrangement links TRBV5-1 to TRBJ1-2; 10 nucleotides align to TRBD1. This CDR3 has 15 residues. Trimming took 4 bases from V and 2 from J; bases not matched to a gene: 5. Germline V gives CDR1 SGHRS, CDR2 YFSETQ.

This clone showed up just a few times. The chain couples TRBV11-1 to TRBJ2-1; 10 bases are a match to TRBD2. CDR1 and CDR2 (germline): SGHAT, FQDESV (reference sequence). J gave up 6 bases and V 7 bases, and 12 bases lay outside the gene matches. The CDR3 covers 16 residues. This CDR3 is CASNLGSGRGRNEQFF. CDR3 nucleotides: TGTGCCAGCAATTTGGGGAGCGGGAGGGGGCGCAATGAGCAGTTCTTC.

The rearrangement uses TRBV30 and TRBJ1-1; TRBD1 might be the D (6 bases). The CDR3 is 15 amino acids. Per the germline V gene, CDR1 is GTSNPN and CDR2 is SVGIG (reference sequence). With 3 bases removed from V and 0 bases from J, the gap between germline ends came to 14 bases. The CDR3 nucleotides are TGTGCCTGGAGCGCCGGACGGGGGCTGAACACTGAAGCTTTCTTT. It codes for CAWSAGRGLNTEAFF. Combining the CDR3 with reference TRBV30 and TRBJ1-1 gives the whole variable domain SQTIHQWPATLVQPVGSPLSLECTVEGTSNPNLYWYRQAAGRGLQLLFYSVGIGQISSEVPQNLSASRPQDRQFILSSKKLLLSDSGFYLCAWSAGRGLNTEAFFGQGTRLTVV.